This T cell receptor (beta chain) was obtained from a study of T-cell reconstitution after alpha-beta-depleted transplantation in children. Findings and caveats of the study: Newly produced T cells mostly accounted for T-cell counts and diversity one year post-transplant.

Preparation of the TCRbeta library involved a method that used unique molecular identifiers. TCRdb used MiXCR to reprocess the PCR reads, holding one entry per CDR3 protein. The sample consists of 300,000 to 350,000 distinct CDR3 sequences, roughly 15% of them appearing once. This CDR3 contains 17 residues. With 6 bases clipped from V and 0 bases from J, the junction kept 8 bases outside the gene matches. This clonotype was observed at least ten times. Its target is not known. The specimen comprised PBMCs, mostly from graft donor cells, sampled 360 days after TCRalphabeta/CD19-depleted stem cell transplant. The chain couples TRBV12-3 or TRBV12-4 to TRBJ2-1; TRBD2 agrees at 10 bases. The TCR originated in a male patient aged 2 to 9 who had a stem cell transplant for acute lymphoblastic leukemia, so the T cells may come from the graft donor. CDR3: CASRRTSGLSSYNEQFF. The CDR3, as DNA: TGTGCCAGCAGACGGACTAGCGGATTAAGCTCCTACAATGAGCAGTTCTTC.